This T cell receptor beta chain appears in the sequencing data of a study of shared clonotypes between healthy human individuals. CD45RO-negative, CCR7-positively selected cells formed the naive CD8 fraction, excluding terminally differentiated effector memory CD45RA+ cells. The CDR3 is 13 amino acids. Germline V lookup: CDR1 SGHVS, CDR2 FNYEAQ. V shed 2 bases and J shed 6 bases, with 11 bases lying between them. Clones were sequenced by immunoSEQ multiplex PCR, and TCRdb holds only the in-frame ones, with some missing. The repertoire holds fewer than 800,000 clones, just over 90% seen once, with approximately 25% in the top ten. On this clone: Its antigen is unknown.

Study-level points and caveats: When naive CD4 clonotypes were compared across a handful of donors, around 4.6% were shared.

The source material was naive CD8+ T cells sorted from blood. The clonotype originates from a young man in good health. The chain has TRBV7-6 and TRBJ2-7, with D unclear. The CDR3 DNA follows: TGTGCCAGCAGCTTATTGGCAGAGGCCGAGCAGTACTTC. Protein: CASSLLAEAEQYF. The full variable domain, its missing parts supplied by reference TRBV7-6 and TRBJ2-7, is GAGVSQSPRYKVTKRGQDVALRCDPISGHVSLYWYRQALGQGPEFLTYFNYEAQQDKSGLPNDRFSAERPEGSISTLTIQRTEQRDSAMYRCASSLLAEAEQYFGPGTRLTVT.